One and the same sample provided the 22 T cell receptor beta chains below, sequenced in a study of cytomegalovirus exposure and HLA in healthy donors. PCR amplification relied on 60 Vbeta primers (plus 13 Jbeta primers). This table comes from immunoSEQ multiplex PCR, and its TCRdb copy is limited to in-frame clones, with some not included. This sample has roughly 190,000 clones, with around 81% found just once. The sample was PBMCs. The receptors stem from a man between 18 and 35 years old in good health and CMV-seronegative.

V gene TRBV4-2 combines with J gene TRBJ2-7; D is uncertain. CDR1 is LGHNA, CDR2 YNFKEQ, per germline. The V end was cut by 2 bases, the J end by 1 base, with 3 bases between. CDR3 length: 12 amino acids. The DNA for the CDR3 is TGTGCCAGCAGCCAAACATCCTACGAGCAGTACTTC. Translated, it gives CASSQTSYEQYF.

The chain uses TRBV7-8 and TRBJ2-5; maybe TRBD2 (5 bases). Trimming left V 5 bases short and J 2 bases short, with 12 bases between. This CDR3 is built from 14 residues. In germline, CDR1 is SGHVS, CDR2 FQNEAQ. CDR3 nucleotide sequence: TGTGCCAGCAGCCCCCCCCCGGGACAAGAGACCCAGTACTTC. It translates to CASSPPPGQETQYF.

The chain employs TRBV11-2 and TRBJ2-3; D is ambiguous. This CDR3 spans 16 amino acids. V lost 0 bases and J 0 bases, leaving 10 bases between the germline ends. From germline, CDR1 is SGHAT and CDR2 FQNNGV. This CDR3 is CASSLDTEVSTDTQYF. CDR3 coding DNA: TGTGCCAGCAGCTTAGATACAGAAGTTAGCACAGATACGCAGTATTTT.

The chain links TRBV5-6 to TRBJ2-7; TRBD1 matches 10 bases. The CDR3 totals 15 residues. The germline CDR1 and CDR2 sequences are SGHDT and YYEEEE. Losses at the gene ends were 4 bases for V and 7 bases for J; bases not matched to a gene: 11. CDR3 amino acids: CASSRTRDRGWEQYF. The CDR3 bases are TGTGCCAGCAGCCGAACGAGGGACAGGGGTTGGGAGCAGTACTTC.

The CDR3 here is CASSLGLAGVGEQYF. The DNA for the CDR3 is TGTGCCAGCAGCTTAGGACTAGCGGGAGTAGGCGAGCAGTACTTC. This chain uses TRBV11-2 with TRBJ2-7; TRBD2 agrees at 12 bases. V lost 1 base, J lost 6 bases, and 4 bases stayed unmatched. Germline CDR1 reads SGHAT; CDR2 reads FQNNGV. The CDR3 length is 15 residues. The full variable domain, its missing parts supplied by reference TRBV11-2 and TRBJ2-7, is EAGVAQSPRYKIIEKRQSVAFWCNPISGHATLYWYQQILGQGPKLLIQFQNNGVVDDSQLPKDRFSAERLKGVDSTLKIQPAKLEDSAVYLCASSLGLAGVGEQYFGPGTRLTVT.

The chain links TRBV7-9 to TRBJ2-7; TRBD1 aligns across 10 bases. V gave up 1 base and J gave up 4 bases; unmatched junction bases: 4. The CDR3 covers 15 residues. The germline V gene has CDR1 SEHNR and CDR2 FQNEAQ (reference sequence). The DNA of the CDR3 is TGTGCCAGCAGCTTAGAGTTGGGACAGGGGTACGAGCAGTACTTC. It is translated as CASSLELGQGYEQYF. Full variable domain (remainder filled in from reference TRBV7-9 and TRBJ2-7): DTGVSQNPRHKITKRGQNVTFRCDPISEHNRLYWYRQTLGQGPEFLTYFQNEAQLEKSRLLSDRFSAERPKGSFSTLEIQRTEQGDSAMYLCASSLELGQGYEQYFGPGTRLTVT.

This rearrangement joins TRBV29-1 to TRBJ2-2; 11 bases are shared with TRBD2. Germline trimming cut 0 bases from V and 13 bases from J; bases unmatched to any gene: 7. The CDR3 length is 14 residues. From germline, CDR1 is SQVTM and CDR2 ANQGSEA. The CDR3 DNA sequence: TGCAGCGTTGAAGAGGCGGTAGCGGGAGGGAGGCTGTTTTTT. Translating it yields CSVEEAVAGGRLFF.

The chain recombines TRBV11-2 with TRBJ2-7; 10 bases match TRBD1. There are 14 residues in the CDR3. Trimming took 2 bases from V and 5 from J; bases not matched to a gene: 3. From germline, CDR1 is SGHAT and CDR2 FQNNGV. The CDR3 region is CASSLLGQGDEQYF. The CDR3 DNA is TGTGCCAGCAGCTTATTAGGACAGGGGGACGAGCAGTACTTC.

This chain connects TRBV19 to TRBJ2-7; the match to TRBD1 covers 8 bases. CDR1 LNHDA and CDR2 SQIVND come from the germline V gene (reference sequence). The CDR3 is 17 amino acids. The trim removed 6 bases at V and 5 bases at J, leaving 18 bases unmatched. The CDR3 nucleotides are TGTGCCAGTAGAATACGCCGGGCAGGGGGCCAAGTCGACGAGCAGTACTTC. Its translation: CASRIRRAGGQVDEQYF.

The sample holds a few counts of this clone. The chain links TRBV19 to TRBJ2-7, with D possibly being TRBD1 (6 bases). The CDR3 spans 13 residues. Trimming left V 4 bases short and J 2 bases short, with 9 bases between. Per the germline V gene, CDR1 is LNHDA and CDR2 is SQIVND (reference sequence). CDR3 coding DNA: TGTGCCAGTAGTAACGAGGGGGCCTACGAGCAGTACTTC. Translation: CASSNEGAYEQYF.

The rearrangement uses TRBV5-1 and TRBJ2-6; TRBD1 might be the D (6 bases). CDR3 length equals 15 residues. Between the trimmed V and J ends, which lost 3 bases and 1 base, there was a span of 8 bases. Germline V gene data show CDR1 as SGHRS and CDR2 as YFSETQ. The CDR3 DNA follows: TGCGCCAGCAGCTCCACAGGGTCTGGGGCCAACGTCCTGACTTTC. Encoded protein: CASSSTGSGANVLTF.

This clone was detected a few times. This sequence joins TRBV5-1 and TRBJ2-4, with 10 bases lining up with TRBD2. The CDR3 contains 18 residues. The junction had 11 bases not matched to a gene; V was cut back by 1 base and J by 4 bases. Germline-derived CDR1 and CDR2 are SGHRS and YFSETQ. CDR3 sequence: CASSLYFSASGSKNIQYF. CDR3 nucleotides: TGCGCCAGCAGCTTGTACTTTTCGGCTAGCGGGAGTAAAAACATTCAGTACTTC.

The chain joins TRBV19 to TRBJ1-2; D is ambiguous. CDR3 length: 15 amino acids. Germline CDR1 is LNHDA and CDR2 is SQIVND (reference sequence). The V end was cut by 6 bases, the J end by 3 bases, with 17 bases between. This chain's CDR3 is CASSQTVRAYYGYTF. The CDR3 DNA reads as TGTGCCAGTAGCCAGACGGTGAGGGCTTACTATGGCTACACCTTC.

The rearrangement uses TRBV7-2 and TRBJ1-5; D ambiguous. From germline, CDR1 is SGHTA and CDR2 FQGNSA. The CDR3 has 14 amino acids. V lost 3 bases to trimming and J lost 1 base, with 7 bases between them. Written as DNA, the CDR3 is TGTGCCAGCAGCTTCTACCTGAGCAATCAGCCCCAGCATTTT. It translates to CASSFYLSNQPQHF. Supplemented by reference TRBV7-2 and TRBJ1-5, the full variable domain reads GAGVSQSPSNKVTEKGKDVELRCDPISGHTALYWYRQSLGQGLEFLIYFQGNSAPDKSGLPSDRFSAERTGGSVSTLTIQRTQQEDSAVYLCASSFYLSNQPQHFGDGTRLSIL.

Here the CDR3 reads CASSTERAQPQHF. The CDR3 coding sequence is TGTGCCAGCAGCACGGAGCGGGCCCAGCCCCAGCATTTT. V is TRBV7-9 and J is TRBJ1-5; D unclear. From germline, CDR1 is SEHNR and CDR2 FQNEAQ (reference sequence). The V and J ends lost 5 bases and 7 bases respectively, with 12 bases between them. This CDR3 comprises 13 residues.

For the CDR3, the DNA is TGTGCCAGCAGCAGGGACAGGGGGTTACTGTACTTC. Its protein is CASSRDRGLLYF. This chain uses TRBV5-4 with TRBJ2-7; 11 bases map to TRBD1. Germline V gives CDR1 SGHNT, CDR2 YYREEE (reference sequence). V gave up 4 bases and J gave up 12 bases; unmatched junction bases: 6. The CDR3 is made up of 12 amino acids.

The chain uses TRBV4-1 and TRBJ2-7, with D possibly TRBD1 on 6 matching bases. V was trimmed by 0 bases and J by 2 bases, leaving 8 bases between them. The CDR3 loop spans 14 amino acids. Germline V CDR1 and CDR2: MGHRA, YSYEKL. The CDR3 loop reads CASSQDWTAYEQYF. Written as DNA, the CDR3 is TGCGCCAGCAGCCAAGATTGGACAGCCTACGAGCAGTACTTC.

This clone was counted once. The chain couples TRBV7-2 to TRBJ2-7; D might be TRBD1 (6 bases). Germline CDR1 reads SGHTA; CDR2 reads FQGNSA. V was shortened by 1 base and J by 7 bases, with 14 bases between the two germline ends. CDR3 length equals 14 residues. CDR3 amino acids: CASSLVGTPGEQYF. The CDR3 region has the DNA TGTGCCAGCAGCTTAGTAGGGACACCGGGGGAGCAGTACTTC.

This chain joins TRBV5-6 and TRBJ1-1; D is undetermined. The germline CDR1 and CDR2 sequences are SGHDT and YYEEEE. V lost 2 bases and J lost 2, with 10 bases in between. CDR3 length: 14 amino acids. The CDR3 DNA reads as TGTGCCAGCAGCTTTTACGGAGGAAACACTGAAGCTTTCTTT. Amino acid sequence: CASSFYGGNTEAFF.

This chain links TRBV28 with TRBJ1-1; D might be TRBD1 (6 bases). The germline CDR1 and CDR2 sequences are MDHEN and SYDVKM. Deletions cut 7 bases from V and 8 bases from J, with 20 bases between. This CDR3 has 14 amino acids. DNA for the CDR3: TGTGCCAGCACCACCACGGGGGGGCTGGCCGAAGCTTTCTTT. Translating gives CASTTTGGLAEAFF.

CDR3 coding DNA: TGTGCCAGCAGCGACCCGGGGAGGGGGAATCCTGGGCAGTACTTC. It encodes CASSDPGRGNPGQYF. This chain connects TRBV7-2 to TRBJ2-7; the D gene is possibly TRBD2 (7 bases). With 5 bases removed from V and 9 bases from J, the gap between germline ends came to 23 bases. The CDR3 loop spans 15 amino acids. CDR1 SGHTA and CDR2 FQGNSA come from the germline V gene.

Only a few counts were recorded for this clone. The CDR3 DNA reads as TGTGCCAGCAGCTTATACGGGTCCGGGGGCAATCAGCCCCAGCATTTT. Translating it yields CASSLYGSGGNQPQHF. V usage is TRBV7-9 and J usage is TRBJ1-5, with D uncertain. V was cut by 2 bases and J by 2 bases, with 13 bases left in between. Germline assignment: CDR1 SEHNR and CDR2 FQNEAQ (reference sequence). There are 16 residues in the CDR3.